The 6 T cell receptor beta chains listed next were all sequenced from one sample in a study of Graves' ophthalmopathy and Graves' hyperthyroidism. CDR3 regions of TCR beta were amplified from RNA transcripts. The library came from an HTBI-primed first-round RT-PCR and a second-round multiplex PCR. A single record per CDR3 protein comes from TCRdb applying MiXCR to the multiplex PCR reads. Among hundreds of thousands of distinct CDR3 sequences listed, roughly 41% were seen once. Sample: peripheral blood. These TCRs come from an adult man with Graves' ophthalmopathy.

For this clonotype: This clone may be a read error of a much larger clone one base away. The CDR3 carries no conserved terminal phenylalanine or tryptophan, so it likely arises from a read error. This chain connects TRBV10-2 to TRBJ1-2; D not resolved. Germline V gene data show CDR1 as WSHSY and CDR2 as SAAADI. V dropped 5 bases and J dropped 4 bases, with 17 bases sitting between them. This CDR3 spans 15 amino acids. The CDR3 region is CASSPTLTTPYGYTV. The CDR3 region has the DNA TGCGCCAGCAGTCCTACGCTGACAACGCCCTATGGCTACACCGTC.

This clonotype has ten or more counts. The V and J genes are TRBV10-3 and TRBJ1-2, with D hard to call. CDR3 size: 15 residues. Trimming removed 8 bases from V and 3 bases from J, with 19 bases in between. The germline gives CDR1 ENHRY, CDR2 SYGVKD. This CDR3 reads CAISNMKLPYYGYTF. For the CDR3, the DNA is TGTGCCATCTCCAATATGAAGCTCCCCTACTATGGCTACACCTTC.

CDR3 sequence (DNA): TGCAGTGCTAGAAAGGGCGCGATCCCTGAAGCTTTCTTT. Translating it yields CSARKGAIPEAFF. The chain has TRBV20-1 and TRBJ1-1; D gene unclear. This CDR3 has 13 residues. The V gene's germline CDR1 is DFQATT and CDR2 SNEGSKA (reference sequence). V was shortened by 2 bases and J by 6 bases, with 13 bases between the two germline ends.

Only a few counts were recorded for this clonotype. This may be a read error: a much more frequent sequence differs by one nucleotide. The CDR3 is CASSEDRGTGELFF. The DNA for the CDR3 is TGTGCCAGCAGTGAAGACAGGGGCACCGGGGAGCTGTTTTTT. This chain uses TRBV2 with TRBJ2-2, with 7 bases fitting TRBD1. In germline, CDR1 is SNHLY, CDR2 FYNNEI. Losses at the gene ends were 1 base for V and 4 bases for J; bases not matched to a gene: 0. The CDR3 loop spans 14 amino acids. The whole variable domain, remainder taken from reference TRBV2 and TRBJ2-2, is EPEVTQTPSHQVTQMGQEVILRCVPISNHLYFYWYRQILGQKVEFLVSFYNNEISEKSEIFDDQFSVERPDGSNFTLKIRSTKLEDSAMYFCASSEDRGTGELFFGEGSRLTVL.

The table lists this clonotype with a few counts. One junction end does not reproduce the germline sequence, and a read error may be involved. The chain couples TRBV10-3 to TRBJ2-7; D may be TRBD1 or TRBD2 (5 bases each). The CDR3 is made up of 14 amino acids. Germline values: CDR1 ENHRY, CDR2 SYGVKD. The CDR3, as DNA: TGTGCCAGCAGTACCGGGACGGCCACTGGCGAGCAGTACTTC. It codes for CASSTGTATGEQYF.

The gene calls are TRBV19 and TRBJ1-5, with TRBD1 matching over 9 bases. The CDR3 totals 16 residues. CDR1 and CDR2 (germline): LNHDA, SQIVND (reference sequence). J was trimmed by 7 bases and V by 4 bases; bases with no gene match: 11. CDR3 nucleotides: TGTGCCAGTAGTACAGGCACAGGGGGCGCAGGGCAGCCCCAGCATTTT. It yields the protein CASSTGTGGAGQPQHF.